Presented here are 21 T cell receptor beta chains from one specimen sequenced in a study of early T cells in non-severe SARS-CoV-2 infection. TCRdb redid the calling of the 5' RACE reads with MiXCR, one entry per CDR3 protein. The table includes approximately 77,000 distinct CDR3 sequences, approximately 12% detected once. The sequencing used whole blood, collected at baseline. The receptors derive from an adult who was a healthcare worker with PCR-confirmed SARS-CoV-2 infection or an uninfected control (not recorded which). The donor label of this sample is uncertain.

This clonotype was observed many times. The genes are TRBV3-1 and TRBJ1-5; 7 nucleotides agree with TRBD1. The trim removed 3 bases at V and 3 bases at J, leaving 2 bases unmatched. Germline CDR1 is LGHDT and CDR2 is YNNKEL (reference sequence). CDR3 length: 14 amino acids. The CDR3 is CASSQGQFNQPQHF. The DNA for the CDR3 is TGTGCCAGCAGCCAGGGACAGTTCAATCAGCCCCAGCATTTT.

In this sample, this clonotype turned up a few times. This chain links TRBV27 with TRBJ2-6, with TRBD1 matching over 9 bases. The CDR3 sequence is 19 residues long. Germline V gene data show CDR1 as MNHEY and CDR2 as SMNVEV (reference sequence). V lost 6 bases to trimming and J lost 0 bases; unmatched junction nucleotides: 12. In DNA form, the CDR3 reads TGTGCCAGCAGCCCGAATCCGGGACAGGGTTACTCTGGGGCCAACGTCCTGACTTTC. Amino acid sequence: CASSPNPGQGYSGANVLTF.

The CDR3 nucleotides are TGTGCCAGCAGCGCGACAGGAGCGAATCAGCCCCAGCATTTT. Its protein product is CASSATGANQPQHF. This rearrangement joins TRBV2 to TRBJ1-5, with TRBD1 as a possible D gene (6 bases). The V and J ends lost 6 bases and 4 bases respectively, with 13 bases between them. The CDR3 runs 14 residues. Germline CDR1 SNHLY, CDR2 FYNNEI.

In this sample, this clonotype is medium-sized. The chain has TRBV7-9 and TRBJ2-5, with D possibly being TRBD1 or TRBD2 (5 bases each). Germline values: CDR1 SEHNR, CDR2 FQNEAQ (reference sequence). V lost 3 bases and J 2 bases, leaving 16 bases between the germline ends. The CDR3 runs to 16 residues. The CDR3 is CASSFPWGIRQETQYF. CDR3 nucleotide sequence: TGTGCCAGCAGCTTCCCTTGGGGGATCCGACAAGAGACCCAGTACTTC. Based on the CDR3 plus reference TRBV7-9 and TRBJ2-5, the full variable domain is DTGVSQNPRHKITKRGQNVTFRCDPISEHNRLYWYRQTLGQGPEFLTYFQNEAQLEKSRLLSDRFSAERPKGSFSTLEIQRTEQGDSAMYLCASSFPWGIRQETQYFGPGTRLLVL.

This clonotype showed up many times. The J gene is TRBJ2-3, the V gene TRBV20-1, with 9 bases lining up with TRBD2. The V gene's germline CDR1 is DFQATT and CDR2 SNEGSKA (reference sequence). The CDR3 sequence is 12 residues long. J gave up 3 bases and V 7 bases, and 2 bases lay outside the gene matches. Written as DNA, the CDR3 is TGCAGTGGTACTAGCGGGACAGATACGCAGTATTTT. Amino acid sequence: CSGTSGTDTQYF.

This clonotype occurred a few times. The chain combines TRBV20-1 with TRBJ2-5, with 9 bases matching TRBD2. The CDR3 consists of 18 residues. Unmatched junction bases numbered 16, after V lost 0 bases and J lost 5 bases. Germline CDR1 DFQATT, CDR2 SNEGSKA (reference sequence). The CDR3 sequence: CSARDFLVPSGEGETQYF. CDR3 nucleotides: TGCAGTGCTAGAGATTTCCTCGTTCCTAGCGGGGAGGGGGAGACCCAGTACTTC.

J is TRBJ2-3 and V is TRBV7-2; TRBD1 aligns across 7 bases. Per germline, CDR1 SGHTA and CDR2 FQGNSA. V was pared by 4 bases and J by 0 bases, with 7 bases of the junction left unmatched. The CDR3 extends over 16 amino acids. The CDR3 bases are TGTGCCAGCAGCTACAACACAGGGGCCAGCACAGATACGCAGTATTTT. The encoded protein is CASSYNTGASTDTQYF.

The sample holds many counts of this clonotype. V usage is TRBV7-6 and J usage is TRBJ2-7; D is ambiguous. The ends were cut back, 1 base at V and 2 bases at J, with 12 bases in the middle. The CDR3 is made up of 15 amino acids. Germline CDR1 reads SGHVS; CDR2 reads FNYEAQ. This chain's CDR3 is CASSLEFNPTYEQYF. The CDR3 DNA is TGTGCCAGCAGCTTAGAATTCAATCCCACCTACGAGCAGTACTTC.

This clonotype was counted at least ten times. The chain has TRBV6-6 and TRBJ2-2; 9 positions match TRBD2. J lost 4 bases, V lost 0 bases, and 6 bases had no gene match. The CDR3 is 17 amino acids. CDR1 and CDR2 from the germline V gene are MNHNY and SVGAGI (reference sequence). In DNA form, the CDR3 reads TGTGCCAGCAGTTACTCGAGGCGGGAGGGGCCCACCGGGGAGCTGTTTTTT. It encodes CASSYSRREGPTGELFF.

This clonotype was counted many times. The chain is built from TRBV28 and TRBJ2-1; D is perhaps TRBD2 (6 bases). Trimming left V 6 bases short and J 2 bases short, with 14 bases between. The CDR3 runs 15 residues. The germline gives CDR1 MDHEN, CDR2 SYDVKM. The DNA for the CDR3 is TGTGCCAGCAGCCACGCCGGGGGAGCCTACAATGAGCAGTTCTTC. Translating gives CASSHAGGAYNEQFF.

V gene TRBV2 combines with J gene TRBJ2-7; 10 nucleotides align to TRBD2. This CDR3 spans 20 amino acids. Per germline, CDR1 SNHLY and CDR2 FYNNEI. V shed 6 bases, J shed 6 bases, and the junction held 26 bases outside the gene matches. In nucleotides, the CDR3 is TGTGCCAGCAGACCCGGGACCCTTGGGGGCCCTAGCGGGGGAGGGCTCGAGCAGTACTTC. Amino acid sequence: CASRPGTLGGPSGGGLEQYF.

The chain couples TRBV5-1 to TRBJ2-3; D ambiguous. This CDR3 spans 13 amino acids. V lost 3 bases and J 1 base, leaving 6 bases between the germline ends. The V gene's germline CDR1 is SGHRS and CDR2 YFSETQ. The CDR3 nucleotides read TGCGCCAGCAGCTCTGGTGGCACAGATACGCAGTATTTT. The encoded protein is CASSSGGTDTQYF.

This chain joins TRBV5-5 and TRBJ2-1; 11 bases map to TRBD2. From germline, CDR1 is SGHKS and CDR2 YYEKEE (reference sequence). This CDR3 comprises 15 residues. The junction had 5 bases not matched to a gene; V was cut back by 9 bases and J by 0 bases. In DNA form, the CDR3 reads TGTGCCATAGGGACTAGCGGTAGCTCCTACAATGAGCAGTTCTTC. This encodes CAIGTSGSSYNEQFF.

This clonotype was found many times. The chain uses TRBV7-8 and TRBJ2-1; no reliable D call. Germline loops: CDR1 SGHVS, CDR2 FQNEAQ. This CDR3 region has 13 residues. Trimming removed 0 bases at V and 10 bases at J, with 10 bases between. DNA for the CDR3: TGTGCCAGCAGCTTAGCCCCAGCCGGGGAGCAGTTCTTC. This sequence encodes CASSLAPAGEQFF.

The chain recombines TRBV30 with TRBJ2-7; D is unclear. The CDR3 has 13 amino acids. Per the germline V gene, CDR1 is GTSNPN and CDR2 is SVGIG (reference sequence). Trimming took 1 base from V and 0 from J, leaving 7 bases between them. The CDR3 loop reads CAWSGEPSYEQYF. CDR3 nucleotides: TGTGCCTGGAGTGGGGAACCCTCCTACGAGCAGTACTTC.

This clonotype was counted a few times. V gene TRBV4-2 combines with J gene TRBJ2-3; D gene ambiguous. The germline V and J ends were trimmed by 1 base and 5 bases, with 7 bases remaining between them. The CDR3 has 13 residues. Germline V gives CDR1 LGHNA, CDR2 YNFKEQ. The CDR3 sequence: CASSQVFEDTQYF. CDR3 DNA: TGTGCCAGCAGCCAAGTCTTCGAAGATACGCAGTATTTT.

The rearrangement links TRBV7-4 to TRBJ2-2; 10 bases agree with TRBD1. Germline lookup yields CDR1 SGHVT and CDR2 SQSDAQ. The CDR3 extends over 17 amino acids. V shed 4 bases and J 6 bases; nucleotides not matched to a gene: 11. This CDR3 reads CASSSARDRGVAGELFF. CDR3 nucleotide sequence: TGTGCCAGCAGCTCAGCAAGGGACAGGGGAGTAGCCGGGGAGCTGTTTTTT.

This clonotype was counted a few times. This chain connects TRBV5-1 to TRBJ1-5; D remains unclear. Trimming stripped 4 bases from V and 5 bases from J, with 10 bases between. Germline V gene data show CDR1 as SGHRS and CDR2 as YFSETQ. This CDR3 comprises 13 residues. The CDR3 DNA follows: TGCGCCAGCAGCGAAAACACAGATCAGCCCCAGCATTTT. Translating gives CASSENTDQPQHF.

The V and J genes are TRBV3-1 and TRBJ1-3; 8 bases are a match to TRBD1. Germline loops: CDR1 LGHDT, CDR2 YNNKEL (reference sequence). CDR3 size: 16 residues. Trimming cost V 4 bases and J 5 bases; bases outside gene matches: 10. The CDR3 bases are TGTGCCAGCAGCCGACTAGACAGGGGAATCAGAAACACCATATATTTT. Protein product: CASSRLDRGIRNTIYF.

This clonotype occurred a few times. The chain employs TRBV6-2 or TRBV6-3 and TRBJ2-1; 8 bases match TRBD1. The germline gives CDR1 MNHEY, CDR2 SVGEGT. The junction had 13 bases not matched to a gene; V was cut back by 5 bases and J by 7 bases. There are 16 residues in the CDR3. The CDR3 sequence is CASSPLRGLVDNEQFF. The CDR3 DNA follows: TGTGCCAGCAGTCCACTCAGGGGGCTGGTGGATAATGAGCAGTTCTTC.

In its sample, this clonotype was seen a few times. This rearrangement joins TRBV24-1 to TRBJ2-2; a possible D gene is TRBD1 (5 bases). Per germline, CDR1 KGHDR and CDR2 SFDVKD. The CDR3 is 12 amino acids. The CDR3 DNA follows: TGTGCATCGGCAGGGTACACCGGGGAGCTGTTTTTT. As protein: CASAGYTGELFF.